The 14 T cell receptor beta chains given below trace back to one sample, sequenced in a study of identical twins. TCRdb called the 5' RACE reads again in MiXCR, with one record for every CDR3 protein. The sample shows about 690,000 distinct CDR3 sequences, around 6% of them seen only once. Source material: naive T cells sorted from blood. The receptors were sampled from a man between 18 and 35 years old in good health.

The gene calls are TRBV20-1 and TRBJ2-7, with 12 bases that match TRBD2. Looked up from germline, CDR1 is DFQATT and CDR2 is SNEGSKA (reference sequence). V was clipped by 3 bases and J by 5 bases; unmatched bases: 5. The CDR3 extends over 14 amino acids. CDR3 region: CSASSSGRVHEQYF. The DNA of the CDR3 is TGCAGTGCTAGCTCTAGCGGGAGGGTCCACGAGCAGTACTTC.

The CDR3 DNA reads as TGTGCCAGCAGCGTCATGAGGAGCCCTAACTATGGCTACACCTTC. Its protein product is CASSVMRSPNYGYTF. This chain uses TRBV6-1 with TRBJ1-2; D unresolved. The CDR3 has 15 residues. Germline V gene data show CDR1 as MNHNS and CDR2 as SASEGT. V gave up 6 bases and J gave up 0 bases, with 14 bases separating them.

The rearrangement uses TRBV28 and TRBJ2-7; 7 bases fit TRBD2. The CDR3 runs to 14 residues. V trimming: 7 bases; J trimming: 0 bases; junction bases outside the gene matches: 6. Per the germline V gene, CDR1 is MDHEN and CDR2 is SYDVKM. The DNA for the CDR3 is TGTGCCAGCAATGTGGGAGGGAGCTCCTACGAGCAGTACTTC. Protein product: CASNVGGSSYEQYF. The full variable domain, with the rest looked up from reference TRBV28 and TRBJ2-7, is DVKVTQSSRYLVKRTGEKVFLECVQDMDHENMFWYRQDPGLGLRLIYFSYDVKMKEKGDIPEGYSVSREKKERFSLILESASTNQTSMYLCASNVGGSSYEQYFGPGTRLTVT.

CDR3 in amino acids: CASRLRNSYEQYF. CDR3 in DNA: TGCGCCAGCAGGCTCAGGAACTCCTACGAGCAGTACTTC. The rearrangement joins TRBV5-1 to TRBJ2-7; D unresolved. Trimming took 5 bases from V and 0 from J, leaving 9 bases between them. The germline V gene encodes CDR1 SGHRS and CDR2 YFSETQ. This CDR3 has 13 amino acids. Using reference TRBV5-1 and TRBJ2-7 for the parts outside the CDR3, the full variable domain is KAGVTQTPRYLIKTRGQQVTLSCSPISGHRSVSWYQQTPGQGLQFLFEYFSETQRNKGNFPGRFSGRQFSNSRSEMNVSTLELGDSALYLCASRLRNSYEQYFGPGTRLTVT.

This clonotype has a count of ten or more. V is TRBV7-2 and J is TRBJ2-3, with 7 bases that match TRBD1. V shed 5 bases, J shed 1 base, and the junction held 3 bases outside the gene matches. Germline-derived CDR1 and CDR2 are SGHTA and FQGNSA. CDR3 length: 14 residues. CDR3 DNA: TGTGCCAGCAGCCCACAGGGGCGCACAGATACGCAGTATTTT. Translation: CASSPQGRTDTQYF.

The V and J genes are TRBV5-1 and TRBJ2-1; tentatively, D is TRBD2 (5 bases). Looked up from germline, CDR1 is SGHRS and CDR2 is YFSETQ. The CDR3 covers 15 residues. Trimming shortened V by 6 bases and J by 3 bases, and 16 bases separated the two germline ends. The CDR3 is CASKIWTGDYNEQFF. The CDR3 nucleotides are TGCGCCAGCAAGATATGGACTGGTGACTACAATGAGCAGTTCTTC. Using reference TRBV5-1 and TRBJ2-1 for the parts outside the CDR3, the full variable domain is KAGVTQTPRYLIKTRGQQVTLSCSPISGHRSVSWYQQTPGQGLQFLFEYFSETQRNKGNFPGRFSGRQFSNSRSEMNVSTLELGDSALYLCASKIWTGDYNEQFFGPGTRLTVL.

A few counts support this clonotype. The chain is built from TRBV3-1 and TRBJ2-1; possibly TRBD1 or TRBD2 for D (6 bases each). The V end lost 0 bases, the J end lost 7 bases, and 22 bases lay between the germline ends. Germline V lookup: CDR1 LGHDT, CDR2 YNNKEL (reference sequence). This CDR3 contains 18 residues. In nucleotides, the CDR3 is TGTGCCAGCAGCCAAGAGCCGGGCGGGACATGGAACACGAATGAGCAGTTCTTC. This codes for CASSQEPGGTWNTNEQFF.

This clonotype was picked up many times. The chain uses TRBV20-1 and TRBJ2-3, with TRBD2 identical over 11 bases. V was pared by 5 bases and J by 6 bases, with 13 bases of the junction left unmatched. Germline CDR1 and CDR2: DFQATT and SNEGSKA (reference sequence). CDR3 length equals 16 residues. CDR3 in DNA: TGCAGTGCTCATACTAGCGGGAGTAGGAACGGGGATACGCAGTATTTT. It encodes CSAHTSGSRNGDTQYF.

This clonotype was seen repeatedly, ten times or more. The rearrangement uses TRBV11-2 and TRBJ2-7, with 8 bases matching TRBD2. V lost 8 bases to trimming and J lost 3 bases; unmatched junction nucleotides: 6. The CDR3 length is 13 residues. Germline V gene sequence: CDR1 SGHAT, CDR2 FQNNGV. CDR3 coding DNA: TGTGCCAGCGATCCCGGGACTAGCTACGAGCAGTACTTC. This translates into CASDPGTSYEQYF.

V and J are TRBV20-1 and TRBJ1-4, with D unresolved. Germline assignment: CDR1 DFQATT and CDR2 SNEGSKA (reference sequence). The CDR3 is 14 amino acids. V was pared by 3 bases and J by 0 bases, with 8 bases between. CDR3 amino acids: CSARTTTTNEKLFF. In nucleotides, the CDR3 is TGCAGTGCTAGGACCACAACAACTAATGAAAAACTGTTTTTT.

The genes are TRBV14 and TRBJ2-2; no definite D call. CDR1 and CDR2 from the germline V gene are SGHDN and FVKESK. V lost 1 base, J lost 2 bases, and 11 bases lay in between. This CDR3 region has 16 residues. CDR3 DNA: TGTGCCAGCAGCCAAGTTTTCCCAGACAACACCGGGGAGCTGTTTTTT. The encoded protein is CASSQVFPDNTGELFF.

The chain recombines TRBV7-8 with TRBJ2-7; D might be TRBD1 or TRBD2, each matching 5 bases. The CDR3 has 16 amino acids. V lost 2 bases and J lost 0, with 14 bases in between. Germline CDR1 is SGHVS and CDR2 is FQNEAQ. DNA for the CDR3: TGTGCCAGCAGCTTAAGGTTTGGGGGTGCCTCCTACGAGCAGTACTTC. Translating it yields CASSLRFGGASYEQYF.

This clonotype was counted only a few times. The CDR3 end shows no conserved phenylalanine or tryptophan, and so a read error is likely. The V and J genes are TRBV5-5 and TRBJ2-7; the match to TRBD2 covers 7 bases. This CDR3 spans 15 amino acids. V was clipped by 0 bases and J by 0 bases; unmatched bases: 3. Germline V gene sequence: CDR1 SGHKS, CDR2 YYEKEE (reference sequence). The CDR3 loop reads CASSLVRGTSYEQYS. DNA for the CDR3: TGTGCCAGCAGCTTGGTGCGGGGGACCTCCTACGAGCAGTACTCC.

This clonotype has a count of ten or more. This chain links TRBV20-1 with TRBJ2-5, with D perhaps TRBD2 (6 bases). From germline, CDR1 is DFQATT and CDR2 SNEGSKA (reference sequence). The CDR3 is 18 amino acids. Trimming stripped 3 bases from V and 4 bases from J, with 27 bases between. The CDR3 DNA reads TGCAGTGCTAGGAGCTCTAAGTGGGGGGTTGAGTATCGAGAGACCCAGTACTTC. It codes for CSARSSKWGVEYRETQYF.